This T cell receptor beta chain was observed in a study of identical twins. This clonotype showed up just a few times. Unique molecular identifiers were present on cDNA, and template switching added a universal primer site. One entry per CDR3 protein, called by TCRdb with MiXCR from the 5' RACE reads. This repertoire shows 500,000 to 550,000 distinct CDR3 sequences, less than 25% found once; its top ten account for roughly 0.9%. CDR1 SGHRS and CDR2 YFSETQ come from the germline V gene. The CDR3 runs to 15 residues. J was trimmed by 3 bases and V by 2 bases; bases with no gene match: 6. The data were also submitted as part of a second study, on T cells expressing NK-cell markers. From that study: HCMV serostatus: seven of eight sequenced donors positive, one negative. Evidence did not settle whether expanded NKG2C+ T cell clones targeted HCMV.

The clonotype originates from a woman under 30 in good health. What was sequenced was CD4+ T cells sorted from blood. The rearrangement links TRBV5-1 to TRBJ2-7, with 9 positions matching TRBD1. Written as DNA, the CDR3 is TGCGCCAGCAGCTTCGCCCGACAGGGGGGCTACGAGCAGTACTTC. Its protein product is CASSFARQGGYEQYF.